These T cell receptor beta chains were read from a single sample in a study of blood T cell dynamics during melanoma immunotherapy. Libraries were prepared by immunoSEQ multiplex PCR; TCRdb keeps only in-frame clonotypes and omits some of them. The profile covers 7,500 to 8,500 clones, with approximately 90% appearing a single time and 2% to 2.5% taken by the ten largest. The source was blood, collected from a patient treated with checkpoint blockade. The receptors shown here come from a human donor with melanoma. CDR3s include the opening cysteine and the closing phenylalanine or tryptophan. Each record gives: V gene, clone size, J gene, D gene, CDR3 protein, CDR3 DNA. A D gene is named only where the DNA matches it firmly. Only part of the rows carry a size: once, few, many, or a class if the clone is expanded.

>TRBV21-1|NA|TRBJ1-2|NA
CASRPPGRGRRGYTF
TGTGCCAGCAGACCCCCCGGCAGGGGTCGTCGTGGCTACACCTTC
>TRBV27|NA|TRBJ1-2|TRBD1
CASSTTGLNYGYTF
TGTGCCAGCAGTACGACAGGGCTTAACTATGGCTACACCTTC
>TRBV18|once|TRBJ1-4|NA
CASSPRRDTTNEKLFF
TGTGCCAGCTCACCACGGAGGGATACAACTAATGAAAAACTGTTTTTT
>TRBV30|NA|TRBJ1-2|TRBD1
CAWSGDRSAYGYTF
TGTGCCTGGAGCGGGGACAGGTCTGCCTATGGCTACACCTTC
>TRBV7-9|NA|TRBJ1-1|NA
CASSTRQRNTEAFF
TGTGCCAGCAGCACACGACAGAGGAACACTGAAGCTTTCTTT
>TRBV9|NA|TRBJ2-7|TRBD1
CASSAGQGPPYEQYF
TGTGCCAGCAGCGCGGGACAGGGGCCACCCTACGAGCAGTACTTC
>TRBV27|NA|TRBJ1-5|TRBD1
CASSFRSGGRGQPQHF
TGTGCCAGCAGTTTCCGCTCAGGGGGCCGGGGTCAGCCCCAGCATTTT
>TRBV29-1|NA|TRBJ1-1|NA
CSVDGHTEAFF
TGCAGCGTTGACGGGCACACTGAAGCTTTCTTT
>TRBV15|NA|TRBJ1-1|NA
CATSNQWGGTEAFF
TGTGCCACCAGCAACCAATGGGGGGGCACTGAAGCTTTCTTT
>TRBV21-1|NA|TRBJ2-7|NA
CASSTLLGTIYEQYF
TGTGCCAGCAGCACCCTGCTAGGTACCATCTACGAGCAGTACTTC
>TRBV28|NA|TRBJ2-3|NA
CASSLYADTQYF
TGTGCCAGCAGTTTATATGCAGATACGCAGTATTTT
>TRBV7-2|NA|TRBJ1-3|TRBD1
CASSRLQGGYGNTIYF
TGTGCCAGCAGTCGCTTACAGGGGGGGTATGGAAACACCATATATTTT
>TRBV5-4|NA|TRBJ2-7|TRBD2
CASSLGGLAGNYEQYF
TGTGCCAGCAGCTTGGGGGGTCTAGCGGGGAACTACGAGCAGTACTTC